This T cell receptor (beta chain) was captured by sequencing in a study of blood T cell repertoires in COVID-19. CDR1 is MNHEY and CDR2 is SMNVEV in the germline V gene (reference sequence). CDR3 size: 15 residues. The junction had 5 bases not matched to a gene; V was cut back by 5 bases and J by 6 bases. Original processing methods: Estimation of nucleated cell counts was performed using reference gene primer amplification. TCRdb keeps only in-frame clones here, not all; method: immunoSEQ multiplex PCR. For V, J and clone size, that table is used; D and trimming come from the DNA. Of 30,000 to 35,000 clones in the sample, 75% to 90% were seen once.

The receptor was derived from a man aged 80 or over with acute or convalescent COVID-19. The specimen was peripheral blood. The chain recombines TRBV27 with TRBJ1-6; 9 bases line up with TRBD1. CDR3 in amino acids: CASSNDRGSNSPLHF. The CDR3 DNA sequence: TGTGCCAGCAGTAACGACAGGGGGTCTAATTCACCCCTCCACTTT.